These T cell receptor beta chains were read from a single sample in a study of PD-L1 blockade in urothelial cancer. Measured with immunoSEQ multiplex PCR; TCRdb has only the in-frame clones, and not every one. The profile covers tens of thousands of clones, with approximately 80% appearing a single time and 3.5% taken by the ten largest. The material sequenced was PBMCs, taken around atezolizumab (anti-PD-L1) treatment. All receptors come from a man between 70 and 80 years old with urothelial cancer. Each CDR3 is given with its conserved first and last residue. A D gene is named only where the DNA matches it firmly. Some rows mark clone size as missing; the rest say once, few, many or name a class of expanded clone.

-,TRBJ2-7,TRBV2,TRBD1,TGTGCCAGCACGGGACAGGCCGGGAACGAGCAGTACTTC,CASTGQAGNEQYF
-,TRBJ1-5,TRBV28,-,TGTGCCAGCAGTCCCCCGGGGTCAAGTAATCAGCCCCAGCATTTT,CASSPPGSSNQPQHF
-,TRBJ1-2,TRBV5-6,-,TGTGCCAGCAGCTCGTTAGAACCCTATGGCTACACCTTC,CASSSLEPYGYTF
-,TRBJ2-7,TRBV21-1,-,TGTGCCAGCAGCAAGGTAGATTCCTGCGAGCAGTACTTC,CASSKVDSCEQYF
-,TRBJ1-5,TRBV28,TRBD1,TGTGCCAGCATTCTTCTTGGACAGGGCAATCAGCCCCAGCATTTT,CASILLGQGNQPQHF
-,TRBJ1-1,TRBV14,-,TGTGCCAGCAGCCCGGTGAACACTGAAGCTTTCTTT,CASSPVNTEAFF
-,TRBJ2-1,TRBV7-3,TRBD2,TGTGCCAGCAGCTTAGTTGGTACTAGCGGGAGCAATGAGCAGTTCTTC,CASSLVGTSGSNEQFF
-,TRBJ2-1,TRBV18,TRBD2,TGTGCCAGCTCACCACCGGGACTAGCGGGGGCCAACAATGAGCAGTTCTTC,CASSPPGLAGANNEQFF
few,TRBJ1-5,TRBV19,TRBD1,TGTGCCAGTAGTTCCCGAGGGACAGGGGTTGACTTACAGCCCCAGCATTTT,CASSSRGTGVDLQPQHF
-,TRBJ1-5,TRBV19,TRBD1,TGTGCCAGTAGTATCACAGGGGCTGGCAATCAGCCCCAGCATTTT,CASSITGAGNQPQHF
-,TRBJ1-2,TRBV19,TRBD1,TGTGCCAGTAGTATGACAGGGGGCCCGCGGGGCTACACCTTC,CASSMTGGPRGYTF
-,TRBJ2-1,TRBV28,TRBD2,TGTGCCAGCGAGACTAGCGGGAGTCGGACTGAGCAGTTCTTC,CASETSGSRTEQFF
-,TRBJ2-7,TRBV6-1,-,TGTGCCAGCAGCCTAGGGGGTCGGTCCTACGAGCAGTACTTC,CASSLGGRSYEQYF
-,TRBJ1-2,TRBV6-5,TRBD1,TGTGCCAGCAGTACAGGGGCAGGTACCTATGGCTACACCTTC,CASSTGAGTYGYTF